These 11 T cell receptor beta chains came from one sample sequenced in a study of blood T cell repertoires in COVID-19. Assay used: immunoSEQ multiplex PCR; TCRdb lists only in-frame clones, some missing. The data show around 250,000 clones, around four fifths seen once. Sequenced sample: peripheral blood. The receptors shown here come from a woman aged 80 or over with acute or convalescent COVID-19.

The chain couples TRBV4-2 to TRBJ2-2; maybe TRBD1 (6 bases). In germline, CDR1 is LGHNA, CDR2 YNFKEQ. This CDR3 has 18 residues. The V end lost 1 base, the J end lost 0 bases, and 15 bases lay between the germline ends. CDR3 in DNA: TGTGCCAGCAGCCAAGCCTTCAGGGGAGCTGCGAACACCGGGGAGCTGTTTTTT. This codes for CASSQAFRGAANTGELFF.

The chain carries TRBV11-3 and TRBJ2-2, with a tentative D call TRBD1 (6 bases). The length of the CDR3 is 18 residues. The germline gives CDR1 SGHNT, CDR2 YENEEA. Trimming left V 3 bases short and J 1 base short, with 18 bases between. The CDR3 region is CASSLDSRSSQNTGELFF. The CDR3 DNA is TGTGCCAGCAGCTTGGACAGTAGATCCAGTCAGAACACCGGGGAGCTGTTTTTT.

This sequence joins TRBV7-8 and TRBJ1-1; TRBD1 might be the D (6 bases). Germline V gene lookup returns CDR1 SGHVS and CDR2 FQNEAQ. The V gene lost 5 bases and the J gene lost 5 bases, with 21 bases spanning the gap. The CDR3 is 16 residues long. The CDR3 reads CASSPPVQGMWTEAFF. The DNA for the CDR3 is TGTGCCAGCAGCCCCCCGGTACAGGGTATGTGGACTGAAGCTTTCTTT.

The CDR3 DNA follows: TGTGCCTGGGCTCCGGGGTTCACAGGGGCAGGTGAAAAACTGTTTTTT. It translates to CAWAPGFTGAGEKLFF. The V call is TRBV30, the J call TRBJ1-4; 7 nucleotides align to TRBD1. CDR3 length equals 16 residues. CDR1 and CDR2 (germline): GTSNPN, SVGIG (reference sequence). V dropped 5 bases and J dropped 7; count of bases not matched to a gene: 16.

The rearrangement uses TRBV6-5 and TRBJ2-7; D remains ambiguous. Germline V gene data show CDR1 as MNHEY and CDR2 as SVGAGI. Trimming shortened V by 5 bases and J by 6 bases, and 17 bases separated the two germline ends. The CDR3 totals 14 residues. DNA for the CDR3: TGTGCCAGCAGTCGCGGTCTCGACGGTCTCGAGCAGTACTTC. Its translation: CASSRGLDGLEQYF.

In DNA form, the CDR3 reads TGTGCCTGGAGTGTACGCGGACAGGGGACTATCAATCAGCCCCAGCATTTT. This encodes CAWSVRGQGTINQPQHF. The rearrangement joins TRBV30 to TRBJ1-5, with TRBD1 matching 9 bases. The length of the CDR3 is 17 residues. After removal of 0 bases from V and 3 bases from J, the junction contained 9 bases not matched to a gene. Germline CDR1 and CDR2: GTSNPN and SVGIG (reference sequence).

The chain links TRBV14 to TRBJ1-1; no reliable D call. The germline V and J ends were trimmed by 0 bases and 9 bases, with 11 bases remaining between them. In germline, CDR1 is SGHDN, CDR2 FVKESK. The CDR3 consists of 13 residues. The DNA of the CDR3 is TGTGCCAGCAGCCAAGAAAGGAGTCTCAAAGCTTTCTTT. It codes for CASSQERSLKAFF.

The V gene is TRBV7-2, the J gene TRBJ2-1; 8 bases map to TRBD2. V lost 5 bases and J lost 0; bases outside the gene matches: 3. The germline V gene has CDR1 SGHTA and CDR2 FQGNSA. CDR3 length: 15 residues. CDR3 nucleotides: TGTGCCAGCAGCCGGAGCGGGAGCTCCTACAATGAGCAGTTCTTC. It specifies CASSRSGSSYNEQFF.

Of note for this clone: A read error may produce the germline difference seen at one junction end. The gene calls are TRBV11-2 and TRBJ2-1; 10 nucleotides align to TRBD1. CDR1 and CDR2 from the germline V gene are SGHAT and FQNNGV. The CDR3 is 13 amino acids. The CDR3 loop is CAISRDRGNEQFF. The CDR3, as DNA: TGTGCCATCAGCCGGGACAGGGGCAATGAGCAGTTCTTC.

The genes are TRBV6-6 and TRBJ2-5; D is unclear. Trimming cost V 5 bases and J 3 bases, with 7 bases left between them. Germline-derived CDR1 and CDR2 are MNHNY and SVGAGI (reference sequence). The CDR3 spans 12 residues. CDR3 bases: TGTGCCAGCAGTCATATCGAAGAGACCCAGTACTTC. Amino acid sequence: CASSHIEETQYF.

The V and J genes are TRBV6-6 and TRBJ2-5, with TRBD1 identical over 7 bases. This CDR3 is 13 amino acids long. V shed 5 bases and J 1 base; nucleotides not matched to a gene: 1. Per germline, CDR1 MNHNY and CDR2 SVGAGI (reference sequence). DNA of the CDR3: TGTGCCAGCAGTGGACAGGTCCAAGAGACCCAGTACTTC. This codes for CASSGQVQETQYF.